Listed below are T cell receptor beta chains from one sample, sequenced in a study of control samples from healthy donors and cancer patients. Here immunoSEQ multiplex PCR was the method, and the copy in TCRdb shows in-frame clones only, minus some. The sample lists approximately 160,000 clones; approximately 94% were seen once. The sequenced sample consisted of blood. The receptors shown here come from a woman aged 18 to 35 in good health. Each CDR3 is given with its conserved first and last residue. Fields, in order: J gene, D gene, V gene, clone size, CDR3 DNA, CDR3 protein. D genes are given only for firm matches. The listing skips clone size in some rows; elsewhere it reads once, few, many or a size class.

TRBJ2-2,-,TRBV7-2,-,TGTGCCAGCAGCCCCCGGACAAACACCGGGGAGCTGTTTTTT,CASSPRTNTGELFF
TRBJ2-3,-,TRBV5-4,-,TGTGCCAGCAGCTTGGGGGGCACAGATACGCAGTATTTT,CASSLGGTDTQYF
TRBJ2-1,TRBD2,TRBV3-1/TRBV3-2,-,TGTGCCAGCAGCGAGCTAGCGGGAGATCATGAGCAGTTCTTC,CASSELAGDHEQFF
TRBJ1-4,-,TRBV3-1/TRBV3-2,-,TGTGCCAGCAGCCAAACGAGTACGGAAAAACTGTTTTTT,CASSQTSTEKLFF
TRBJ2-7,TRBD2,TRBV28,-,TGTGCCAGCAGCCGTGAGGGACTAGCGGTCTCCTACGAGCAGTACTTC,CASSREGLAVSYEQYF
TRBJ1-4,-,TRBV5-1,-,TGCGCCAGCAGCTCAGGGGACACTAATGAAAAACTGTTTTTT,CASSSGDTNEKLFF
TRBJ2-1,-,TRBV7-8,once,TGTGCCAGCAGCTTAAAACGGAACGCCAATGAGCAGTTCTTC,CASSLKRNANEQFF
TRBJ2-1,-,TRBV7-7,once,TGTGCTAGCTCCCGTTACGGGGAAAATGAGCAGTTCTTC,CASSRYGENEQFF
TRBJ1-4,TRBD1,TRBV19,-,TGTGCCAGTAGTACGGGACAGGGTGATGAAAAACTGTTTTTT,CASSTGQGDEKLFF
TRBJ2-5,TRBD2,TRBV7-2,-,TGTGCCAGCAGCCCCCCGCCGGGAGGGATCCAAGAGACCCAGTACTTC,CASSPPPGGIQETQYF
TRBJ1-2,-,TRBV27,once,TGTGCCAGCAGTCTCGGAATCTATGGCTACACCTTC,CASSLGIYGYTF
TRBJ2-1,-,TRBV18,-,TGTGCCAGCTCACCAGGTAATAGATACAATGAGCAGTTCTTC,CASSPGNRYNEQFF
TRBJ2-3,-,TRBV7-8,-,TGTGCCAGCAGCTTGTGGGGCCTCACAGATACGCAGTATTTT,CASSLWGLTDTQYF
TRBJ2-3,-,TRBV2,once,TGTGCCAGCAGGCTTACGGGGCTGAATTACACAGATACGCAGTATTTT,CASRLTGLNYTDTQYF
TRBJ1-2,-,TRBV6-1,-,TGTGCCAGCAGTGAATCATCCAGGACTTATGGCTACACCTTC,CASSESSRTYGYTF
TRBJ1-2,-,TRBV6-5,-,TGTGCCAGCAGCAGGGGCGCTGACTATGGCTACACCTTC,CASSRGADYGYTF
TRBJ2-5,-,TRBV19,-,TGTGCCAGTAGCAGGGACATGGAGACCCAGTACTTC,CASSRDMETQYF
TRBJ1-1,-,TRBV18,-,TGTGCCAGCTCGAAGGGGGGAACTGAAGCTTTCTTT,CASSKGGTEAFF
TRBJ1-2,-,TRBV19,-,TGTGCCAGTACCCTACCCGGGGCAGGGGACGTCTACTATGGCTACACCTTC,CASTLPGAGDVYYGYTF
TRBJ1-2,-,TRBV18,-,TGTGCCAGCTCACCGCCACTAATGGGCCTCCGCGGCTACACCTTC,CASSPPLMGLRGYTF
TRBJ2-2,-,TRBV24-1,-,TGTGCCACCAGACAGGGACCGGGCACCGGGGAGCTGTTTTTT,CATRQGPGTGELFF
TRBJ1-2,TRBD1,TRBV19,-,TGTGCCAGTAGTAGGGATGTTCGGTTTACGGGACAGGGGTACATTCTACGAGGCTACACCTTC,CASSRDVRFTGQGYILRGYTF
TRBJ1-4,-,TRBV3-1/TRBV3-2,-,TGTGCCAGCAGCCAGGCGACAGGCACGGGGGAAAAACTGTTTTTT,CASSQATGTGEKLFF
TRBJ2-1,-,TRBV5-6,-,TGTGCCAGCAGTTTTATTCAAAATGGGGCCAATGAGCAGTTCTTC,CASSFIQNGANEQFF
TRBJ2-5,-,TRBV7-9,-,TGTGCCAGCAGCCCACAGGAGACCCAGTACTTC,CASSPQETQYF
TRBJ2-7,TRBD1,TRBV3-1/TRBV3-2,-,TGTGCCAGCAGCCGATCAAACAGGGGCTACGAGCAGTACTTC,CASSRSNRGYEQYF
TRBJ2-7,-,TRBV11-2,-,TGTGCCAGCAGCTTACAGCCGACCTACGAGCAGTACTTC,CASSLQPTYEQYF
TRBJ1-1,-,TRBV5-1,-,TGCGCCAGCAGCTTGTTGGCCTCGGGGGACACTGAAGCTTTCTTT,CASSLLASGDTEAFF
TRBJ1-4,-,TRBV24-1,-,TGTGCCACCAGTGTGGCAACTAATGAAAAACTGTTTTTT,CATSVATNEKLFF
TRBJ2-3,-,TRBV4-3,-,TGCGCCAGCAGTAAGGGGGAGTTAACAGATACGCAGTATTTT,CASSKGELTDTQYF
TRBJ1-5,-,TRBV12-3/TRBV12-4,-,TGTGCCAGCAGTTTGGGCGGCCAGCCCCAGCATTTT,CASSLGGQPQHF
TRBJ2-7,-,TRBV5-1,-,TGCGCCAGCAGCTTGGACGACTACGAGCAGTACTTC,CASSLDDYEQYF
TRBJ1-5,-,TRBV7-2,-,TGTGCCAGCAGCTTAGTGGCAAACCCGAGCAATCAGCCCCAGCATTTT,CASSLVANPSNQPQHF
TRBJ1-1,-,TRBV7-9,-,TGTGCCAGCAGCTTTCGCGACAGGTCTGAAGCTTTCTTT,CASSFRDRSEAFF
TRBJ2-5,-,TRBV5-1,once,TGCGCCAGCAGCTTGGCCGGGACCGCCCGTGGGGAGACCCAGTACTTC,CASSLAGTARGETQYF
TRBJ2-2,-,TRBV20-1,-,TGCAGTGCTAGTTCGGGCTGGAACGCCGGGGAGCTGTTTTTT,CSASSGWNAGELFF
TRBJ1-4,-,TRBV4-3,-,TGCGCCAGCAGCCAAGCTTCGGGGAGTGAAAAACTGTTTTTT,CASSQASGSEKLFF
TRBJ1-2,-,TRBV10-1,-,TGCGCCAGCAGTGGAAATGGGGGCGATGGCTACACCTTC,CASSGNGGDGYTF